This T cell receptor (beta chain) is from a study of T cells expressing NK-cell markers. The CDR3 runs to 15 residues. The V gene's germline CDR1 is LGHNA and CDR2 YNFKEQ. With UMIs, 5'RACE template switching was used to make TCR beta cDNA. TCRdb re-called the 5' RACE reads; every CDR3 protein appears as one record, without DNA. In all, the sample yields some 500,000 distinct CDR3 sequences. The sequencing input was blood T cells: a sorted CD56 or NKG2C T cell subset, CD4+ or CD8+ T cells, or bulk PBMC T cells (not recorded which). The TCR sequence derives from a woman aged 45 to 65 in good health. The chain links TRBV4-2 to TRBJ1-6; TCRdb's D call, TRBD1, is unchecked because there is no DNA. The CDR3 here is CASSQDRGLDSPLHF.